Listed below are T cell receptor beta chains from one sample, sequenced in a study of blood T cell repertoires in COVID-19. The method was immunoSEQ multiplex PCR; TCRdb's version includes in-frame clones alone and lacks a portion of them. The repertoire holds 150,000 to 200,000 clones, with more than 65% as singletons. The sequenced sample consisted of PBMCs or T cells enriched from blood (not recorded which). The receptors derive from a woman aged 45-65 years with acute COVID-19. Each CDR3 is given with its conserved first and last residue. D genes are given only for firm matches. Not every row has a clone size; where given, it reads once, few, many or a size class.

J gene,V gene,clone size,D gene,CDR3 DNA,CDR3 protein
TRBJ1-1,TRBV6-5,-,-,TGTGCCAGCAGTTTCGCGGGGCGAGGCACTGAAGCTTTCTTT,CASSFAGRGTEAFF
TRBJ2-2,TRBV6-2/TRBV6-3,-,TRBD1,TGTGCCAGCAGTTACCGGGACAGGGAAACACGCACGAACACCGGGGAGCTGTTTTTT,CASSYRDRETRTNTGELFF
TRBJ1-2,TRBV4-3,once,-,TGCGCCAGCAGCCAAGATGTACGGAGGATGGGCTACACCTTC,CASSQDVRRMGYTF
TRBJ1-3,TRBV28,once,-,TGTGCCAGCAGTTTAAGCCAGGGCCGAGGAAACACCATATATTTT,CASSLSQGRGNTIYF
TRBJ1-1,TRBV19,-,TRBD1,TGTGCCAGTAGTATAGGGAAACAGGGGAGGACTGAAGCTTTCTTT,CASSIGKQGRTEAFF
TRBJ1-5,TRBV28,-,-,TGTGCCAGCAGTTCTCCGGGAGCGTATTATAGCAATCAGCCCCAGCATTTT,CASSSPGAYYSNQPQHF
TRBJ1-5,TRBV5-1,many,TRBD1,TGCGCCAGCAGCCCCGGACAGGGAGGAGCTCAGCCCCAGCATTTT,CASSPGQGGAQPQHF
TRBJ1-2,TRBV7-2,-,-,TGTGCCAGCAGCCCACGTCAATCGACCCTTACTAACACCTTC,CASSPRQSTLTNTF
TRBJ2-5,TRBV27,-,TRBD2,TGTGCCAGCAGTTTACTAGCGGGGGGCCAAGAGACCCAGTACTTC,CASSLLAGGQETQYF
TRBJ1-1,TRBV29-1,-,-,TGCAGCGTTGAAAATGGGCAGGGATCGCGCACTGAAGCTTTCTTT,CSVENGQGSRTEAFF
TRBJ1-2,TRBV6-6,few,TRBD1,TGTGCCAGTGAGGGGCAGGGGGCATTCTATGGCTACACCTTC,CASEGQGAFYGYTF
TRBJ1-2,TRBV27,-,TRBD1,TGTGCCAGCAGGTCTGCCGGGACAGGGGATGGCTACACCTTC,CASRSAGTGDGYTF
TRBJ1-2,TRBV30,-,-,TGTGCCTGGAGGTCAGGAGGCAGCTATGGCTACACCTTC,CAWRSGGSYGYTF
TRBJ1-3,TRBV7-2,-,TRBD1,TGTGCCAGCAGCCTGGGACAGGGCTTCGGAAACACCATATATTTT,CASSLGQGFGNTIYF
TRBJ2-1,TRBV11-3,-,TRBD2,TGTGCCAGCAGCTTAGGCGGCGGGGGGGGCAATGAGCAGTTCTTC,CASSLGGGGGNEQFF
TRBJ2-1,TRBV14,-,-,TGTGCCAGCAGCCAGAGAGCTAGCTCCTTTAGAGCCAATGAGCAGTTCTTC,CASSQRASSFRANEQFF
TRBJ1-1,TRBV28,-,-,TGTGCCAGCAGACTTAATACAGGGAATTTGAACACTGAAGCTTTCTTT,CASRLNTGNLNTEAFF
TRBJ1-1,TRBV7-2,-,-,TGTGCCAGCAGCCTTACACAGGGAAGCACTGAAGCTTTCTTT,CASSLTQGSTEAFF
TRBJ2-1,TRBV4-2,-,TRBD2,TGTGCCAGCAGCCAAGCAGGACTAGCGGGACCTTACAATGAGCAGTTCTTC,CASSQAGLAGPYNEQFF
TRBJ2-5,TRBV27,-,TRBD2,TGTGCCAGCAGCATCATTCCGGGACTAGCGGGGGGAGCCCAGTACTTC,CASSIIPGLAGGAQYF
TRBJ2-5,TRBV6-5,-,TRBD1,TGTGCCAGCAGAGCGGGACAGGGAAGGGAGACCCAGTACTTC,CASRAGQGRETQYF
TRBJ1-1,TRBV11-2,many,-,TGTGCCGCCGGGGAGACTGAAGCTTTCTTT,CAAGETEAFF
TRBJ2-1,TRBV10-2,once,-,TGCGCCAGCAGTCGGGATAATGAGCAGTTCTTC,CASSRDNEQFF
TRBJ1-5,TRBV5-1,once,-,TGCGCCAGCAGCTTGCGCACAGGCGGGGATCAGCCCCAGCATTTT,CASSLRTGGDQPQHF
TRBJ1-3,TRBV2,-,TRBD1,TGTGCCAGCAGTGGGACAGGACAAACTGGAAACACCATATATTTT,CASSGTGQTGNTIYF
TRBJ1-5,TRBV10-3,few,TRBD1,TGTGCCATCAGTACGGACAGGGTTGACAATCAGCCCCAGCATTTT,CAISTDRVDNQPQHF
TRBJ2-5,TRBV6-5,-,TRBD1,TGTGCCAGCACCCTGACAGGGGAGACCCAGTACTTC,CASTLTGETQYF
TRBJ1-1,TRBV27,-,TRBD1,TGTGCCAGCAGTTGGGACAGACAACATCTCGAAGCTTTCTTT,CASSWDRQHLEAFF
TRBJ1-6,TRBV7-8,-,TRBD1,TGTGCCAGCAGCTTATACAGGGGGCTACAAACCATTAATTCACCCCTCCACTTT,CASSLYRGLQTINSPLHF
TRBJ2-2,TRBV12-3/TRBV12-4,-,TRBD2,TGTGCCAGCAGACGGACTAGCGGGGAGCTGTTTTTT,CASRRTSGELFF
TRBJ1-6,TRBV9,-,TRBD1,TGTGCCAGCAGCGGGGGACAGCTCTATAATTCACCCCTCCACTTT,CASSGGQLYNSPLHF
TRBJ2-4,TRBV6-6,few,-,TGTGCCAGCAGTTACTCTCTTACACCAGGCTCAAACATTCAGTACTTC,CASSYSLTPGSNIQYF
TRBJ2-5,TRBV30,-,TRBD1,TGTGCCTGGAGCTCTAGGGGGCGAGAGACCCAGTACTTC,CAWSSRGRETQYF
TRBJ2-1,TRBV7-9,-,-,TGTGCCAGCAGCCCCCTGGCGGTCCCCCATGAGCAGTTCTTC,CASSPLAVPHEQFF
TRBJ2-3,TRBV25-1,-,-,TGTGCCAGCAGTGAATATGGCAGTTCTAGCACAGATACGCAGTATTTT,CASSEYGSSSTDTQYF
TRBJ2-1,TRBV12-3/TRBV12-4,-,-,TGTGCCAGCAGCACTAGGGACAATGAGCAGTTCTTC,CASSTRDNEQFF
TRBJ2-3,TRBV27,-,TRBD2,TGTGCCAGCAGCCCGCAGCCGGGACTAAGCACAGATACGCAGTATTTT,CASSPQPGLSTDTQYF
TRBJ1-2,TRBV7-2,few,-,TGTGCCAGCAGCTTGGGCTTAGAATATGGCTACACCTTC,CASSLGLEYGYTF
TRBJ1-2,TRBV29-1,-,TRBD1,TGCAGCGTCCCAGACCCGGGACAGTTGTATGGCTACACCTTC,CSVPDPGQLYGYTF
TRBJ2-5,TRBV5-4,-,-,TGTGCCAGCAGCGACCTGGGGAGACCGGGGGCCCAGTACTTC,CASSDLGRPGAQYF
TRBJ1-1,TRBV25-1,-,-,TGTGCCAGCAGTTTCCGACAGGCCCGGAACACTGAAGCTTTCTTT,CASSFRQARNTEAFF
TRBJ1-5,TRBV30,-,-,TGTGCCTGGAGCATAGGACAGTACAATCAGCCCCAGCATTTT,CAWSIGQYNQPQHF
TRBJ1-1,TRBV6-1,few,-,TGTGCCAGCAGTGAAAGGGAGTCGACTGAAGCTTTCTTT,CASSERESTEAFF
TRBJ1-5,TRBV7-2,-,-,TGTGCCAGCAGCTTACAGGGAGGAGGCCAGCCCCAGCATTTT,CASSLQGGGQPQHF
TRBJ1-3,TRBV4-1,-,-,TGCGCCAGCAGCCGAGAATTTAACTCTGGAAACACCATATATTTT,CASSREFNSGNTIYF
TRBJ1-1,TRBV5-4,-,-,TGTGCCAGCAGCTCAGAGGACACTGAAGCTTTCTTT,CASSSEDTEAFF
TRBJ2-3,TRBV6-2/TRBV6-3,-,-,TGTGCCAGCAGTCCCAGCGAGGATACGCAGTATTTT,CASSPSEDTQYF
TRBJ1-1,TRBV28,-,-,TGTGCCAGCAGTTTCAGGGCCTCACCCGGAGCTTTCTTT,CASSFRASPGAFF
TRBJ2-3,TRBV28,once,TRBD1,TGTGCCAGCATTGCGACAGGGGTATGGCGCACAGATACGCAGTATTTT,CASIATGVWRTDTQYF
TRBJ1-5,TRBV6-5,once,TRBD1,TGTGCCAGCAGTTACGCCCGGACAGGGAATCAGCCCCAGCATTTT,CASSYARTGNQPQHF
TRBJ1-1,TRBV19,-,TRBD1,TGTGCCAGTAGTATTTTCACAGGGGGGGCGAACACTGAAGCTTTCTTT,CASSIFTGGANTEAFF
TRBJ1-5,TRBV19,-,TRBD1,TGTGCCAGTAAACTAGGACAGGGGATTTCGCCCCAGCATTTT,CASKLGQGISPQHF
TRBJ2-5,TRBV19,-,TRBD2,TGTGCCAGTACTAGCGGGGGGGGACAAGAGACCCAGTACTTC,CASTSGGGQETQYF